The 28 T cell receptor beta chains below all came from one sample that was sequenced in a study of blood T cell repertoires in COVID-19. Method: immunoSEQ multiplex PCR; TCRdb's copy keeps in-frame clones and lacks some. The data show 120,000 to 150,000 clones, with roughly 90% seen just once and 1.2% held by the top ten. What was sequenced was PBMCs or T cells enriched from blood (not recorded which). The receptor set was obtained from a woman aged 30 to 39 with acute COVID-19.

The chain uses TRBV7-2 and TRBJ1-6; D gene uncertain. Germline V lookup: CDR1 SGHTA, CDR2 FQGNSA. The CDR3 consists of 16 residues. Trimming stripped 5 bases from V and 8 bases from J, with 19 bases between. CDR3 loop: CASSLNPAGTYSPLHF. CDR3 DNA sequence: TGTGCCAGCAGCCTCAACCCGGCAGGTACCTATTCACCCCTCCACTTT.

The chain employs TRBV7-2 and TRBJ2-1; possibly TRBD1 for D (5 bases). The CDR3 length is 13 residues. Germline assignment: CDR1 SGHTA and CDR2 FQGNSA. Trimming shortened V by 6 bases and J by 5 bases, and 11 bases separated the two germline ends. The CDR3 DNA is TGTGCCAGCAGTTATATACAGGACAATGAGCAGTTCTTC. This codes for CASSYIQDNEQFF.

This clone was seen a few times. The V gene is TRBV7-2, the J gene TRBJ2-5, with 13 bases aligning to TRBD2. V dropped 5 bases and J dropped 5; count of bases not matched to a gene: 11. The CDR3 spans 17 residues. Germline-derived CDR1 and CDR2 are SGHTA and FQGNSA. The DNA for the CDR3 is TGTGCCAGCAGCGTAGGGACTAGCGGGATAGCGGGGGAGACCCAGTACTTC. This translates into CASSVGTSGIAGETQYF.

The chain employs TRBV6-1 and TRBJ1-6; D perhaps matches TRBD1 (5 bases). This CDR3 has 15 amino acids. CDR1 is MNHNS, CDR2 SASEGT, per germline. Trimming cost V 2 bases and J 8 bases, with 13 bases left between them. This CDR3 is CASSEWAPRDSPLHF. Here the CDR3 DNA reads TGTGCCAGCAGTGAATGGGCGCCCAGGGATTCACCCCTCCACTTT.

V usage is TRBV30 and J usage is TRBJ2-7, with 7 bases fitting TRBD1. With 2 bases clipped from V and 0 bases from J, the junction kept 1 base outside the gene matches. Germline assignment: CDR1 GTSNPN and CDR2 SVGIG (reference sequence). The CDR3 runs to 13 residues. CDR3 region: CAWSRDSSYEQYF. In DNA, the CDR3 is TGTGCCTGGAGTCGGGACAGCTCCTACGAGCAGTACTTC.

The V and J genes are TRBV7-3 and TRBJ2-1, with a possible D match to TRBD2 (6 bases). The length of the CDR3 is 16 residues. V was shortened by 5 bases and J by 0 bases, with 14 bases between the two germline ends. Germline lookup yields CDR1 SGHTA and CDR2 FQGTGA. The DNA for the CDR3 is TGTGCCAGCAGCCCCTTTAGCGGTGCCTCCTACAATGAGCAGTTCTTC. This translates into CASSPFSGASYNEQFF.

The chain uses TRBV4-2 and TRBJ1-2; TRBD1 matches 7 bases. The CDR3 is 14 residues long. Germline-derived CDR1 and CDR2 are LGHNA and YNFKEQ. V lost 3 bases to trimming and J lost 7 bases; unmatched junction nucleotides: 8. In DNA form, the CDR3 reads TGTGCCAGCAGCCAGGACGGGACAGTCTTTGGCTACACCTTC. Protein: CASSQDGTVFGYTF.

This chain joins TRBV19 and TRBJ1-5; 11 nucleotides align to TRBD1. The CDR3 totals 15 residues. Germline values: CDR1 LNHDA, CDR2 SQIVND (reference sequence). Trimming cost V 7 bases and J 7 bases; bases outside gene matches: 9. Here the CDR3 DNA reads TGTGCCAGTACCCCGGACAGGGGGCGCCGGCAGCCCCAGCATTTT. Translation gives CASTPDRGRRQPQHF.

The chain links TRBV7-2 to TRBJ1-1; 10 nucleotides match TRBD1. Looked up from germline, CDR1 is SGHTA and CDR2 is FQGNSA. Trimming cost V 2 bases and J 3 bases; bases outside gene matches: 3. The length of the CDR3 is 15 residues. The CDR3 protein is CASSLSGTGDTEAFF. The CDR3 DNA sequence: TGTGCCAGCAGCTTATCCGGGACAGGGGACACTGAAGCTTTCTTT. Combining the CDR3 with reference TRBV7-2 and TRBJ1-1 gives the whole variable domain GAGVSQSPSNKVTEKGKDVELRCDPISGHTALYWYRQSLGQGLEFLIYFQGNSAPDKSGLPSDRFSAERTGGSVSTLTIQRTQQEDSAVYLCASSLSGTGDTEAFFGQGTRLTVV.

The chain recombines TRBV7-3 with TRBJ2-1; tentative D call: TRBD2 (5 bases). Trimming took 3 bases from V and 6 from J, leaving 12 bases between them. The germline V gene has CDR1 SGHTA and CDR2 FQGTGA. The CDR3 spans 14 residues. The CDR3 is CASSLSGSVNEQFF. The CDR3 DNA follows: TGTGCCAGCAGCTTGAGCGGTTCCGTCAATGAGCAGTTCTTC.

This clone occurred once. The chain uses TRBV7-9 and TRBJ1-1, with 7 bases that match TRBD1. Per germline, CDR1 SEHNR and CDR2 FQNEAQ (reference sequence). This CDR3 contains 14 residues. With V trimmed by 3 bases and J by 3 bases, 4 bases remained unmatched. This chain's CDR3 is CASSLEGADTEAFF. CDR3 DNA: TGTGCCAGCAGCTTGGAGGGGGCCGACACTGAAGCTTTCTTT. The full variable domain, in which reference TRBV7-9 and TRBJ1-1 provide the parts outside the CDR3, is DTGVSQNPRHKITKRGQNVTFRCDPISEHNRLYWYRQTLGQGPEFLTYFQNEAQLEKSRLLSDRFSAERPKGSFSTLEIQRTEQGDSAMYLCASSLEGADTEAFFGQGTRLTVV.

The V gene is TRBV7-8, the J gene TRBJ2-7; TRBD2 is a possible D gene (6 bases). The V gene lost 5 bases and the J gene lost 7 bases, with 30 bases spanning the gap. CDR1 and CDR2 (germline): SGHVS, FQNEAQ. This CDR3 contains 18 residues. DNA for the CDR3: TGTGCCAGCAGCCAATTTCGGAACGTCGGGAGCAGGAGCGCAGAGCAGTACTTC. Translation gives CASSQFRNVGSRSAEQYF.

V and J are TRBV5-8 and TRBJ2-4; unclear D gene. The CDR3 is made up of 17 amino acids. Germline V CDR1 and CDR2: SGHTS, YDEGEE. V gave up 0 bases and J gave up 1 base, with 14 bases separating them. The CDR3 DNA reads as TGTGCCAGCAGCTTGGCGGTCTCGCCCCGGGCCAAAAACATTCAGTACTTC. Its translation: CASSLAVSPRAKNIQYF.

The J gene is TRBJ1-2, the V gene TRBV5-1, with 8 bases matching TRBD1. The CDR3 runs 13 residues. V lost 4 bases and J lost 6; bases outside the gene matches: 5. From germline, CDR1 is SGHRS and CDR2 YFSETQ. This CDR3 is CASSRQGPDGYTF. The CDR3 DNA is TGCGCCAGCAGCCGACAGGGGCCGGATGGCTACACCTTC. Based on the CDR3 plus reference TRBV5-1 and TRBJ1-2, the full variable domain is KAGVTQTPRYLIKTRGQQVTLSCSPISGHRSVSWYQQTPGQGLQFLFEYFSETQRNKGNFPGRFSGRQFSNSRSEMNVSTLELGDSALYLCASSRQGPDGYTFGSGTRLTVV.

The gene calls are TRBV5-1 and TRBJ2-5; 10 bases are a match to TRBD2. The V and J ends lost 4 bases and 3 bases, in that order; junction bases with no gene match: 6. The germline CDR1 and CDR2 sequences are SGHRS and YFSETQ. This CDR3 contains 15 residues. CDR3: CASSPFLAGEETQYF. CDR3 coding DNA: TGCGCCAGCAGCCCCTTCCTAGCGGGGGAAGAGACCCAGTACTTC. The full variable domain, in which reference TRBV5-1 and TRBJ2-5 provide the parts outside the CDR3, is KAGVTQTPRYLIKTRGQQVTLSCSPISGHRSVSWYQQTPGQGLQFLFEYFSETQRNKGNFPGRFSGRQFSNSRSEMNVSTLELGDSALYLCASSPFLAGEETQYFGPGTRLLVL.

This chain uses TRBV6-6 with TRBJ2-7; maybe TRBD2 (7 bases). Trimming pared 7 bases from V and 2 bases from J, leaving 21 bases between. Germline V CDR1 and CDR2: MNHNY, SVGAGI (reference sequence). This CDR3 has 16 amino acids. The CDR3 DNA is TGTGCCAGCACCCAAGGGGGGGACCTCCTAACCTACGAGCAGTACTTC. Translating gives CASTQGGDLLTYEQYF.

The chain is built from TRBV12-3 or TRBV12-4 and TRBJ1-4; no clear D. The CDR3 extends over 13 amino acids. V lost 6 bases, J lost 3 bases, and 8 bases lay in between. CDR3 sequence (DNA): TGTGCCAGCAGAAAGGAGTCTAATGAAAAACTGTTTTTT. This gives the protein CASRKESNEKLFF.

This clone was counted a single time. The V and J genes are TRBV7-8 and TRBJ1-6; TRBD1 matches 7 bases. The V segment lost 2 bases and the J segment 8 bases; nucleotides outside the gene matches: 6. CDR3 size: 15 residues. Germline-derived CDR1 and CDR2 are SGHVS and FQNEAQ. The CDR3 region is CASSLMGTEHSPLHF. CDR3 DNA: TGTGCCAGCAGCTTAATGGGGACAGAACATTCACCCCTCCACTTT.

The CDR3 protein is CASSKTGDSGANVLTF. The CDR3 coding sequence is TGTGCCAGCAGTAAAACAGGAGACTCTGGGGCCAACGTCCTGACTTTC. This chain links TRBV6-2 or TRBV6-3 with TRBJ2-6; TRBD1 might be the D (5 bases). Trimming stripped 5 bases from V and 0 bases from J, with 11 bases between. The CDR3 contains 16 residues. Germline-derived CDR1 and CDR2 are MNHEY and SVGEGT.

The chain has TRBV5-1 and TRBJ1-6; no clear D gene. V lost 0 bases and J lost 4, with 5 bases in between. Germline V gene lookup returns CDR1 SGHRS and CDR2 YFSETQ. This CDR3 has 14 amino acids. The CDR3, as DNA: TGCGCCAGCAGCTTGGCGGGATATAATTCACCCCTCCACTTT. Its protein is CASSLAGYNSPLHF.

The rearrangement uses TRBV7-2 and TRBJ1-5, with a possible D match to TRBD1 (6 bases). Germline CDR1 and CDR2: SGHTA and FQGNSA. The V end was cut by 1 base, the J end by 4 bases, with 8 bases between. This CDR3 has 14 amino acids. CDR3 sequence: CASSLGGQNQPQHF. The CDR3 DNA follows: TGTGCCAGCAGCTTAGGAGGACAGAATCAGCCCCAGCATTTT.

V and J are TRBV18 and TRBJ1-3, with D maybe TRBD1 (6 bases). Between the trimmed V and J ends, which lost 9 bases and 2 bases, there was a span of 14 bases. This CDR3 has 14 amino acids. Looked up from germline, CDR1 is KGHSH and CDR2 is LQKENI. The CDR3 loop reads CASDSGGPGNTIYF. In DNA form, the CDR3 reads TGTGCCAGTGACTCGGGGGGCCCTGGAAACACCATATATTTT. The whole variable domain, remainder taken from reference TRBV18 and TRBJ1-3, is NAGVMQNPRHLVRRRGQEARLRCSPMKGHSHVYWYRQLPEEGLKFMVYLQKENIIDESGMPKERFSAEFPKEGPSILRIQQVVRGDSAAYFCASDSGGPGNTIYFGEGSWLTVV.

This clone was detected a few times. The rearrangement joins TRBV29-1 to TRBJ1-5; D uncertain. Germline V gives CDR1 SQVTM, CDR2 ANQGSEA. The germline V and J ends were trimmed by 4 bases and 4 bases, with 11 bases remaining between them. This CDR3 has 13 amino acids. Written as DNA, the CDR3 is TGCAGCGTTGGTGAGGGAGGGAATCAGCCCCAGCATTTT. Its protein product is CSVGEGGNQPQHF. Using reference TRBV29-1 and TRBJ1-5 for the parts outside the CDR3, the full variable domain is SAVISQKPSRDICQRGTSLTIQCQVDSQVTMMFWYRQQPGQSLTLIATANQGSEATYESGFVIDKFPISRPNLTFSTLTVSNMSPEDSSIYLCSVGEGGNQPQHFGDGTRLSIL.

This clone showed up just a few times. The chain uses TRBV25-1 and TRBJ1-1, with D uncertain. Trimming took 2 bases from V and 6 from J, leaving 19 bases between them. Germline CDR1 is MGHDK and CDR2 is SYGVNS. CDR3 size: 16 residues. The CDR3 region is CASSELSAGKVSEAFF. The CDR3 region has the DNA TGTGCCAGCAGTGAACTTTCCGCGGGGAAAGTTTCTGAAGCTTTCTTT.

The CDR3 is CASSFGGTDTGELFF. CDR3 bases: TGTGCCAGCAGTTTCGGAGGAACGGACACCGGGGAGCTGTTTTTT. The rearrangement uses TRBV28 and TRBJ2-2, with D maybe TRBD2 (5 bases). The CDR3 has 15 amino acids. Germline CDR1 and CDR2: MDHEN and SYDVKM. V was trimmed by 3 bases and J by 3 bases, leaving 11 bases between them.

The chain carries TRBV30 and TRBJ2-3; the match to TRBD2 covers 10 bases. CDR3 length: 14 amino acids. The J segment lost 3 bases and the V segment lost 5 bases, leaving 5 bases of the junction unmatched. Germline values: CDR1 GTSNPN, CDR2 SVGIG (reference sequence). DNA of the CDR3: TGTGCCTGGTGGCTAGCGGGAGCGACAGATACGCAGTATTTT. Translating gives CAWWLAGATDTQYF.

V and J are TRBV5-1 and TRBJ2-2; D not certain. CDR1 SGHRS and CDR2 YFSETQ come from the germline V gene. Trimming left V 2 bases short and J 6 bases short, with 2 bases between. The CDR3 extends over 11 amino acids. CDR3 DNA sequence: TGCGCCAGCAGCTTCGCCGGGGAGCTGTTTTTT. Protein product: CASSFAGELFF.

V and J are TRBV19 and TRBJ2-3; 13 bases map to TRBD2. This CDR3 contains 18 residues. The V gene's germline CDR1 is LNHDA and CDR2 SQIVND (reference sequence). The J segment lost 2 bases and the V segment lost 4 bases, leaving 9 bases of the junction unmatched. CDR3 in amino acids: CASSTGTSGTTNTDTQYF. The CDR3 region has the DNA TGTGCCAGTAGTACCGGGACTAGCGGGACAACCAACACAGATACGCAGTATTTT.